The rows below give T cell receptor beta chains drawn from one sample of a study of blood T cell repertoires in COVID-19. The data were produced by immunoSEQ multiplex PCR, yet TCRdb's version contains in-frame clones alone and is incomplete. This sample has about 39,000 clones, with about three quarters found just once. The sample comprised peripheral blood. These receptors all come from a man aged 70 or older with active or convalescent COVID-19. Both conserved end residues are part of each CDR3. Fields, in order: D gene, clone size, V gene, J gene, CDR3 protein, CDR3 DNA. A D gene is named only where the DNA matches it firmly. Clone size is stated in some rows and not others, as once, few, many or a class when expanded.

d_call: NA
clone_size: NA
v_call: TRBV29-1
j_call: TRBJ1-1
cdr3_aa: CSVEAHGVQKNTEAFF
cdr3_nt: TGCAGCGTTGAAGCTCACGGGGTACAGAAGAACACTGAAGCTTTCTTT

d_call: NA
clone_size: NA
v_call: TRBV24-1
j_call: TRBJ2-5
cdr3_aa: CATSDFGRTQYF
cdr3_nt: TGTGCCACCAGTGATTTTGGCCGGACCCAGTACTTC

d_call: NA
clone_size: NA
v_call: TRBV6-5
j_call: TRBJ2-7
cdr3_aa: CASMRQREQYF
cdr3_nt: TGTGCCAGCATGCGACAAAGAGAGCAGTACTTC

d_call: TRBD1
clone_size: NA
v_call: TRBV6-5
j_call: TRBJ2-2
cdr3_aa: CASSMGQGVRELFF
cdr3_nt: TGTGCCAGCAGTATGGGACAGGGGGTTCGGGAGCTGTTTTTT

d_call: NA
clone_size: NA
v_call: TRBV28
j_call: TRBJ2-2
cdr3_aa: CASTRFRSTGELFF
cdr3_nt: TGTGCCAGCACCCGGTTTAGGAGCACCGGGGAGCTGTTTTTT

d_call: NA
clone_size: NA
v_call: TRBV6-6
j_call: TRBJ1-3
cdr3_aa: CASRGTQGRLGNTIYF
cdr3_nt: TGTGCCAGCAGAGGCACCCAGGGAAGGCTCGGCAACACCATATATTTT

d_call: TRBD1
clone_size: NA
v_call: TRBV25-1
j_call: TRBJ1-4
cdr3_aa: CASSEFGDRGEKLFF
cdr3_nt: TGTGCCAGCAGTGAATTTGGGGACAGGGGTGAAAAACTGTTTTTT

d_call: NA
clone_size: few
v_call: TRBV5-6
j_call: TRBJ1-1
cdr3_aa: CASSLTADTEAFF
cdr3_nt: TGTGCCAGCAGCTTGACCGCGGACACTGAAGCTTTCTTT

d_call: NA
clone_size: once
v_call: TRBV7-5
j_call: TRBJ1-1
cdr3_aa: CVRSSEDRGREAFF
cdr3_nt: TGTGTCAGAAGCTCAGAGGACAGGGGCAGGGAAGCTTTCTTT

d_call: NA
clone_size: NA
v_call: TRBV9
j_call: TRBJ2-1
cdr3_aa: CASSVGVARYNEQFF
cdr3_nt: TGTGCCAGCAGCGTAGGGGTAGCGCGATACAATGAGCAGTTCTTC

d_call: TRBD1
clone_size: NA
v_call: TRBV28
j_call: TRBJ1-4
cdr3_aa: CASSLRRGLEKLFF
cdr3_nt: TGTGCCAGCAGTTTAAGAAGGGGGCTTGAAAAACTGTTTTTT

d_call: NA
clone_size: NA
v_call: TRBV24-1
j_call: TRBJ1-5
cdr3_aa: CATSDRTALTNQPQHF
cdr3_nt: TGTGCCACCAGTGATAGGACAGCGCTAACCAATCAGCCCCAGCATTTT

d_call: TRBD2
clone_size: medium-sized
v_call: TRBV4-1
j_call: TRBJ2-1
cdr3_aa: CASSQEFGAAGEFYNEQFF
cdr3_nt: TGCGCCAGCAGCCAAGAGTTTGGTGCAGCGGGGGAGTTCTACAATGAGCAGTTCTTC

d_call: TRBD1
clone_size: NA
v_call: TRBV6-1
j_call: TRBJ1-2
cdr3_aa: CASSEMGQNGNYGYTF
cdr3_nt: TGTGCCAGCAGTGAAATGGGACAGAATGGCAACTATGGCTACACCTTC

d_call: NA
clone_size: few
v_call: TRBV9
j_call: TRBJ2-3
cdr3_aa: CASSVAGRDTQYF
cdr3_nt: TGTGCCAGCAGCGTGGCAGGGCGAGATACGCAGTATTTT

d_call: TRBD1
clone_size: NA
v_call: TRBV13
j_call: TRBJ1-1
cdr3_aa: CASSSGQLSDAFF
cdr3_nt: TGTGCCAGCAGCTCGGGACAGTTATCCGATGCTTTCTTT

d_call: TRBD2
clone_size: NA
v_call: TRBV27
j_call: TRBJ2-5
cdr3_aa: CASSFGGGMYQETQYF
cdr3_nt: TGTGCCAGCAGTTTTGGCGGGGGGATGTACCAAGAGACCCAGTACTTC

d_call: TRBD2
clone_size: NA
v_call: TRBV7-2
j_call: TRBJ2-3
cdr3_aa: CASRKAGADTQYF
cdr3_nt: TGTGCCAGCAGAAAGGCGGGGGCAGATACGCAGTATTTT

d_call: TRBD2
clone_size: NA
v_call: TRBV2
j_call: TRBJ2-3
cdr3_aa: CASTRPGGEDTQYF
cdr3_nt: TGTGCCAGCACTCGTCCCGGGGGGGAAGATACGCAGTATTTT

d_call: TRBD1
clone_size: NA
v_call: TRBV19
j_call: TRBJ2-6
cdr3_aa: CASSSGTGGSLSSGANVLTF
cdr3_nt: TGTGCCAGTAGTTCTGGGACAGGGGGCTCCCTCAGCTCTGGGGCCAACGTCCTGACTTTC

d_call: TRBD1
clone_size: NA
v_call: TRBV29-1
j_call: TRBJ1-2
cdr3_aa: CSVASDRVIGYTF
cdr3_nt: TGCAGCGTTGCGTCCGACAGGGTTATTGGCTACACCTTC

d_call: NA
clone_size: few
v_call: TRBV19
j_call: TRBJ2-7
cdr3_aa: CASSVEVAYEQYF
cdr3_nt: TGTGCCAGTAGTGTTGAGGTGGCCTACGAGCAGTACTTC